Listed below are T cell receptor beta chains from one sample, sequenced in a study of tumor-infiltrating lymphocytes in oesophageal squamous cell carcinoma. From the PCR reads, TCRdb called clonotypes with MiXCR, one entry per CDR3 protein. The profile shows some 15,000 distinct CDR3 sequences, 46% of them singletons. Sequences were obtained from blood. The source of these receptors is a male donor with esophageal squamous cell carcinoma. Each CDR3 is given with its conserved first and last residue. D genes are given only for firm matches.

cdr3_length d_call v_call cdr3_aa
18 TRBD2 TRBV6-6 CASSYRLARTTGANVLTF
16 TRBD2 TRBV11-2 CASSLGAGGPAGELFF
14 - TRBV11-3 CASSLTRGTGELFF
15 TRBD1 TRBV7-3 CASSSLGQGAPWQYF
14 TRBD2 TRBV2 CASRRTSGSHEQFF
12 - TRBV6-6 CASSYANYGYTF
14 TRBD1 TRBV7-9 CASSFIGGGNIQYF
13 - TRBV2 CASIRDGNTEAFF
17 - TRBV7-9 CASNDQLGRGMNQPQHF
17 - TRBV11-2 CASSLTRLGAGTGELFF
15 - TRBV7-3 CASSDRPYAYNEQFF
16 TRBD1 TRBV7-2 CASSLGGQGSGGELFF
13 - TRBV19 CASSDRANYGYTF
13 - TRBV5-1 CASSFVNTGELFF
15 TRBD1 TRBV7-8 CASSWRDRDNEKLFF
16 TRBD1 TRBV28 CASSPTLRQGGTEAFF
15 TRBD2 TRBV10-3 CAISESGREGVEQFF
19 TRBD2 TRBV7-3 CASSLTGTSGRYSYNEQFF
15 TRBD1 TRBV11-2 CASSLEGTGYNEQFF
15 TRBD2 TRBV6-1 CASSLGLAGYNEQFF
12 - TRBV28 CASSLSMGEQYF
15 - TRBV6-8 CASSYADRPGVTQYF
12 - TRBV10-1 CASSEFGYEQYF
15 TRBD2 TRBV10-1 CASSPLAGGPKEQYF
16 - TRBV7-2 CASSLGWAGGNQPQHF
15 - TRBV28 CASSSYGTGIQPQHF
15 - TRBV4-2 CASSQVSGTQETQYF
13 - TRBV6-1 CASSGSRTNEQFF
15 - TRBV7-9 CASSVFGFRGETQYF
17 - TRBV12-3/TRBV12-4 CASSLERQLQERYEQYF
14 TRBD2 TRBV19 CASRLTSPGDEQYF
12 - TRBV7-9 CASSRVYYEQYF
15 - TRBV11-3 CASSLGSSSYNEQFF
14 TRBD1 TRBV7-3 CASSLGQGPHEQFF
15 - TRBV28 CASSFTRVRDTEAFF
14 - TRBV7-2 CASSGPGGQDTQYF
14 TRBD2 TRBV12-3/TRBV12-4 CASRPSGRAGEQYF
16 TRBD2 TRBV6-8 CASSSTGTSGRNEQFF
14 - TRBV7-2 CASSLMGRAETQYF
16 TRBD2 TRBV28 CASSPPGTSGSYEQFF
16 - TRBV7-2 CASSPYGGNLKDEQFF
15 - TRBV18 CASSPADTSSNTIYF